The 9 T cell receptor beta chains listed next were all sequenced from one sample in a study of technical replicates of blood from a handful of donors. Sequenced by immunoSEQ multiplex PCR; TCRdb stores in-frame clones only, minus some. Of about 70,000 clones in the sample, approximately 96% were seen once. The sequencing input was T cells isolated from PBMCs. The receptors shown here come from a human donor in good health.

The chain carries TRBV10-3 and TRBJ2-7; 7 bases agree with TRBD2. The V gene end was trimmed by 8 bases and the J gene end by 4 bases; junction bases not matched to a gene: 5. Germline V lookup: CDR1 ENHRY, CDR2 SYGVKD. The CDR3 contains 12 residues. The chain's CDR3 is CAIWGGRYEQYF. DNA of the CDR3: TGTGCCATCTGGGGCGGGAGATACGAGCAGTACTTC.

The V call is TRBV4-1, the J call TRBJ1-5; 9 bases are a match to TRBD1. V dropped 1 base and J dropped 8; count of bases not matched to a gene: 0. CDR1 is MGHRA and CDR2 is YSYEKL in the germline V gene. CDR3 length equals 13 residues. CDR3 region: CASSQGDREPQHF. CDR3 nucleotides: TGCGCCAGCAGCCAAGGGGACAGGGAGCCCCAGCATTTT.

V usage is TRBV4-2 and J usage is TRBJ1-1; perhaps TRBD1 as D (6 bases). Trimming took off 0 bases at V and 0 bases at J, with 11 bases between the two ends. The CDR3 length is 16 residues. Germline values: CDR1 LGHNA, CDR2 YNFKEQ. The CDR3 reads CASSQEQGPMNTEAFF. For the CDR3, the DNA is TGTGCCAGCAGCCAAGAACAGGGTCCCATGAACACTGAAGCTTTCTTT.

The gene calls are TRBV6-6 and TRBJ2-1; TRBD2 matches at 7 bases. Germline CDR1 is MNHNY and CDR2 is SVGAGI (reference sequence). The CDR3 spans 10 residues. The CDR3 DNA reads TGTGCGGCGGGAGACAATGAGCAGTTCTTC. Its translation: CAAGDNEQFF.

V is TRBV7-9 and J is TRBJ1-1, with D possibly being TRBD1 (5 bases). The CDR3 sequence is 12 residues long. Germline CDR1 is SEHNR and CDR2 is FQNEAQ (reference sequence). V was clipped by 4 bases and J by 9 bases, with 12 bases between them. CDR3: CASSSGMKKAFF. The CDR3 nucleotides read TGTGCCAGCAGCTCAGGGATGAAAAAAGCTTTCTTT. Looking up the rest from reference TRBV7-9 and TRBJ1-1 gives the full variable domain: DTGVSQNPRHKITKRGQNVTFRCDPISEHNRLYWYRQTLGQGPEFLTYFQNEAQLEKSRLLSDRFSAERPKGSFSTLEIQRTEQGDSAMYLCASSSGMKKAFFGQGTRLTVV.

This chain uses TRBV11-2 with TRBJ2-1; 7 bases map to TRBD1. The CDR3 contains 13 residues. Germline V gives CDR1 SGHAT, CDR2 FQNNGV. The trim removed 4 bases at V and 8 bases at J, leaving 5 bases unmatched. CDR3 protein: CASSSQGIHEQFF. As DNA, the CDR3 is TGTGCCAGCAGCTCACAGGGGATCCATGAGCAGTTCTTC.

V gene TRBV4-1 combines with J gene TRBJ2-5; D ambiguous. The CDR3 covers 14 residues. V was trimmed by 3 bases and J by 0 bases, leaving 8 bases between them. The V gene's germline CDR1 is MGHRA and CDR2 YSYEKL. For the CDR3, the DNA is TGCGCCAGCAGCCAGGCCAGGCACCAAGAGACCCAGTACTTC. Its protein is CASSQARHQETQYF.

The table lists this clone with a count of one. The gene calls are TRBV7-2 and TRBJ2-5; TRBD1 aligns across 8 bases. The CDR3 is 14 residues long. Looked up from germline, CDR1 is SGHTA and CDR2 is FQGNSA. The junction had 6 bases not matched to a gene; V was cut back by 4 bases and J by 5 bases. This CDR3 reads CASSSGTGGETQYF. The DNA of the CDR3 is TGTGCCAGCAGCTCCGGGACAGGTGGGGAGACCCAGTACTTC.

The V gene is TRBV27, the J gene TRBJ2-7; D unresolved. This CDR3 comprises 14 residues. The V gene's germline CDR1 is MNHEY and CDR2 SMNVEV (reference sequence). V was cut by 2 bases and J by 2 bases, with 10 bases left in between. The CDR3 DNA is TGTGCCAGCAGTTTAGGAAACAGCCCCTACGAGCAGTACTTC. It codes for CASSLGNSPYEQYF.